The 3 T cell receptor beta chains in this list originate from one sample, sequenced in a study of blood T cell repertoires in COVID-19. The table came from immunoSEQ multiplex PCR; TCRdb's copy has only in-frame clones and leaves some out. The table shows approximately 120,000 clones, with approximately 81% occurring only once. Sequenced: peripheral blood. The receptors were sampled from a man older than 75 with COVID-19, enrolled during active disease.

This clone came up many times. The CDR3 DNA is TGTGCCAGCAGCCAAGAACCACAGGAGATAGGAGCTTTCTTT. Its translation is CASSQEPQEIGAFF. This chain joins TRBV3-1 (or the pseudogene TRBV3-2) and TRBJ1-1, with D possibly matching TRBD1 (5 bases). The V gene's germline CDR1 is LGHDT and CDR2 YNNKEL (reference sequence). The CDR3 contains 14 residues. V lost 0 bases and J 10 bases, leaving 15 bases between the germline ends.

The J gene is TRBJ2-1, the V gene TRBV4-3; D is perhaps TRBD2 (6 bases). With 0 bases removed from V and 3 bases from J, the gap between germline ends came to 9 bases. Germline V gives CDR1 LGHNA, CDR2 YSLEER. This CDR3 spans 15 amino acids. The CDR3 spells CASSQETSYYNEQFF. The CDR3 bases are TGCGCCAGCAGCCAAGAAACTAGCTACTACAATGAGCAGTTCTTC.

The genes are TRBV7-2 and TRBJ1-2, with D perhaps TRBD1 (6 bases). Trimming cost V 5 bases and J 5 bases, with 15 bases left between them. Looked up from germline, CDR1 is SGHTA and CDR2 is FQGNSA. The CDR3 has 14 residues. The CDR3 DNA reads TGTGCCAGCAGCGTCACAGGGTGGGGGTATGGCTACACCTTC. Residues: CASSVTGWGYGYTF.